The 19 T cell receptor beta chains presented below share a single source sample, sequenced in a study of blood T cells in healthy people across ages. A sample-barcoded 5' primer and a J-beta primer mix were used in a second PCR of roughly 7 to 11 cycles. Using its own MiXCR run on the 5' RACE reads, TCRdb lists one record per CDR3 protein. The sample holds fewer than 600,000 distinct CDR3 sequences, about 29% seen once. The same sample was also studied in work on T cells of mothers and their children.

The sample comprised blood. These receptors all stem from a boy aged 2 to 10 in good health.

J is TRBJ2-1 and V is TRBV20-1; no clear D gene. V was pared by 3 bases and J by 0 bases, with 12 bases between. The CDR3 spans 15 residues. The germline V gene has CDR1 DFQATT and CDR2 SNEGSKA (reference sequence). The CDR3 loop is CSASKQVFSYNEQFF. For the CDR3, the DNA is TGCAGTGCTAGCAAGCAGGTCTTCTCCTACAATGAGCAGTTCTTC.

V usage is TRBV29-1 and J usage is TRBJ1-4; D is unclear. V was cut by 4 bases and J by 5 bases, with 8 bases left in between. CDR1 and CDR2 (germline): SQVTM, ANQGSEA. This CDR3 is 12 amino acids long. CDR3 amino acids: CSVGMANEKLFF. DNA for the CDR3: TGCAGCGTTGGGATGGCGAATGAAAAACTGTTTTTT.

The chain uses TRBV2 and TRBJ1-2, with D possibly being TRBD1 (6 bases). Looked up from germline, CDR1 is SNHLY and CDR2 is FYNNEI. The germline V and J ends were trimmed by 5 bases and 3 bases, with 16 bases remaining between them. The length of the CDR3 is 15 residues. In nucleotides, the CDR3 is TGTGCCAGCAGTCCACGGATAGGGGGACACTATGGCTACACCTTC. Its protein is CASSPRIGGHYGYTF.

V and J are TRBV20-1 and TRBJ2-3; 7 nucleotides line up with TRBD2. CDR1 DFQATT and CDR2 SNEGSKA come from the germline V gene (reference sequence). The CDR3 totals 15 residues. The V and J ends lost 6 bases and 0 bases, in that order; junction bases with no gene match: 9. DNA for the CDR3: TGCAGTGCGATCTCTAGCGGAGCTAGCACAGATACGCAGTATTTT. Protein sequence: CSAISSGASTDTQYF.

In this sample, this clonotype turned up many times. The CDR3 region is CSARGAELSKNIQYF. CDR3 bases: TGCAGTGCTAGAGGGGCTGAATTGAGCAAAAACATTCAGTACTTC. The J gene is TRBJ2-4, the V gene TRBV20-1; D gene uncertain. V lost 1 base to trimming and J lost 3 bases, with 13 bases between them. The CDR3 has 15 residues. CDR1 and CDR2 (germline): DFQATT, SNEGSKA (reference sequence).

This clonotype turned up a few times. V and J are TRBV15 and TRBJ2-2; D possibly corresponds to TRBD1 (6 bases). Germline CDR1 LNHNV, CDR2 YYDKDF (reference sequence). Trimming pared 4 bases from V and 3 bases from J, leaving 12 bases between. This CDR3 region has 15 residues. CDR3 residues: CATSITRTDTGELFF. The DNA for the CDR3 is TGTGCCACCAGCATAACTAGGACAGACACCGGGGAGCTGTTTTTT.

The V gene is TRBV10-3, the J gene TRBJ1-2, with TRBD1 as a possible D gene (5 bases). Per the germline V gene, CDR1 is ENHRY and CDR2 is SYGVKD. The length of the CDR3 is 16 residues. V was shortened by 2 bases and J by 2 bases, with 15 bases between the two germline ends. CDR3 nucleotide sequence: TGTGCCATCAGTGAGGGTACGGGGCCCTTGAACTATGGCTACACCTTC. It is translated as CAISEGTGPLNYGYTF.

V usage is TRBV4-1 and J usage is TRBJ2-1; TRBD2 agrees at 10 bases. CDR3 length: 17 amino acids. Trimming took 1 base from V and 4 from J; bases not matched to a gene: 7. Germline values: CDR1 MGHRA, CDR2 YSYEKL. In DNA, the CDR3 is TGCGCCAGCAGCCAAGTGGCCGGGACTAGCGTATACAATGAGCAGTTCTTC. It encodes CASSQVAGTSVYNEQFF.

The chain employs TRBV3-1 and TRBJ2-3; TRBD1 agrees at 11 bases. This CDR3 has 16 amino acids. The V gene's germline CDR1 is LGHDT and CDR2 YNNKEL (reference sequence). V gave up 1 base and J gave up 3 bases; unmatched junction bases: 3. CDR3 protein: CASSQADRGQTDTQYF. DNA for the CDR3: TGTGCCAGCAGCCAAGCGGACAGGGGGCAGACAGATACGCAGTATTTT.

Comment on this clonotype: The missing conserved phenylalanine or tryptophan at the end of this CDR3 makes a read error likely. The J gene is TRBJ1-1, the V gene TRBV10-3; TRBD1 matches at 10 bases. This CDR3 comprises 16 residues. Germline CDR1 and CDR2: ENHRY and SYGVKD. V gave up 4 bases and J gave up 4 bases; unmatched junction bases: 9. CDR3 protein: CAISARDRGGGTEAFS. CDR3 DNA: TGTGCCATCAGTGCCCGGGACAGGGGAGGTGGCACTGAAGCTTTCTCT.

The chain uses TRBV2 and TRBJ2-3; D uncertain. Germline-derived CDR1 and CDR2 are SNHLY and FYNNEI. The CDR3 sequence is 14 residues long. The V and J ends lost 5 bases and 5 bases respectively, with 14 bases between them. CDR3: CASSMRTKGDTQYF. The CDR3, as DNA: TGTGCCAGCAGTATGCGGACGAAGGGAGATACGCAGTATTTT.

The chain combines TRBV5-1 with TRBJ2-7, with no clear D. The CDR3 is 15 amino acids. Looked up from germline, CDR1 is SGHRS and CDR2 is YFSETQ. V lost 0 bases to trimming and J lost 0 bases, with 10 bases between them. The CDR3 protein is CASSLEPLSSYEQYF. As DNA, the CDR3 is TGCGCCAGCAGCTTGGAGCCCCTGAGCTCCTACGAGCAGTACTTC. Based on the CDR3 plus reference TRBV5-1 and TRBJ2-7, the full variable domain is KAGVTQTPRYLIKTRGQQVTLSCSPISGHRSVSWYQQTPGQGLQFLFEYFSETQRNKGNFPGRFSGRQFSNSRSEMNVSTLELGDSALYLCASSLEPLSSYEQYFGPGTRLTVT.

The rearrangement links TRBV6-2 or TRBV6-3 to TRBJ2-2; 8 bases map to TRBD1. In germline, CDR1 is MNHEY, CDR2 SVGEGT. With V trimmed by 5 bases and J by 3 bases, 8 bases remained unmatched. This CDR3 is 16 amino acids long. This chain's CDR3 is CASSHRTGRDTGELFF. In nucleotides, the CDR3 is TGTGCCAGCAGTCACAGGACAGGGCGGGACACCGGGGAGCTGTTTTTT.

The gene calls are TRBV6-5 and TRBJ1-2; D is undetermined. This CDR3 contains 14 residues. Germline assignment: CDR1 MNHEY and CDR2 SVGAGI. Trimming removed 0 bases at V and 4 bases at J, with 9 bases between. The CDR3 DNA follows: TGTGCCAGCAGTTACTCGATCGGAGGCTATGGCTACACCTTC. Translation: CASSYSIGGYGYTF.

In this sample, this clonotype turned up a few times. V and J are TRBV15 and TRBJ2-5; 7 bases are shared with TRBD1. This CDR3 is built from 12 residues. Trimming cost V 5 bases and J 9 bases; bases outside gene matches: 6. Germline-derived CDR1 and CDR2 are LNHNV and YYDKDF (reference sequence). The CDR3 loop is CATSPTGRAQYF. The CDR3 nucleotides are TGTGCCACCAGCCCGACAGGGCGGGCCCAGTACTTC.

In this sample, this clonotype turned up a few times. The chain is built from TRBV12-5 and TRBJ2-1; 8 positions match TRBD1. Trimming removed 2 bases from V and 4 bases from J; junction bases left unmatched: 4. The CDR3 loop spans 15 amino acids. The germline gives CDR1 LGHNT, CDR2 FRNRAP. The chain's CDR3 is CASGLRTGTYNEQFF. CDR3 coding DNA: TGTGCTAGTGGTTTGAGGACAGGGACGTACAATGAGCAGTTCTTC.

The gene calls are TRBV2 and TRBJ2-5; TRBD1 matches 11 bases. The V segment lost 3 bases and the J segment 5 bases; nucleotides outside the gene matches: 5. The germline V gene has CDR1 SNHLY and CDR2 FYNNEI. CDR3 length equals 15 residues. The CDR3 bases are TGTGCCAGCAGTGAGGACAGGGGGCCTGAGGAGACCCAGTACTTC. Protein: CASSEDRGPEETQYF.

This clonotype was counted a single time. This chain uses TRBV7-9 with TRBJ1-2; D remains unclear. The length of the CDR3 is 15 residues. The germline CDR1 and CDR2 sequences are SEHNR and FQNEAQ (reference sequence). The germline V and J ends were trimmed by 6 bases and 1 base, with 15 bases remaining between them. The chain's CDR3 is CASRSTTDVNYGYTF. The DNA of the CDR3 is TGTGCCAGCAGATCAACGACCGACGTTAACTATGGCTACACCTTC.

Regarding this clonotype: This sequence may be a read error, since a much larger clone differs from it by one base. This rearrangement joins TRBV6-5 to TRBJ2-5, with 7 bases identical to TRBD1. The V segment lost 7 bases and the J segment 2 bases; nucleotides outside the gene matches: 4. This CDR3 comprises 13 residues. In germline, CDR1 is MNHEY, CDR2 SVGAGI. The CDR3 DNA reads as TGTGCCAGCACCCGGGGACAGCAAGAGACCCAGTACTTC. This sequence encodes CASTRGQQETQYF.